This TCR beta chain originates from a study of shared T cell receptors in the human thymus. Here immunoSEQ multiplex PCR was the method, and the copy in TCRdb shows in-frame clones only, minus some. Here the sample spans about 660,000 clones, around nine tenths being singletons. CDR1 and CDR2 (germline): MRHNA, SNTAGT. The CDR3 spans 13 residues. Trimming removed 6 bases from V and 0 bases from J, with 6 bases in between. These data also featured in a second study, about human thymus T cells. That paper states: The source of the thymus tissue was resections taken during corrective heart surgery. Gene usage (both V and J) appeared biased in thymic and blood repertoires.

The material sequenced was thymocytes. The receptor comes from a boy younger than two with a congenital heart defect. This chain links TRBV6-4 with TRBJ1-5; D not resolved. The CDR3: CASRQNSNQPQHF. CDR3 nucleotide sequence: TGTGCCAGCAGACAGAATAGCAATCAGCCCCAGCATTTT.